One and the same sample provided the 11 T cell receptor beta chains below, sequenced in a study of T cell responses to AZD1222 COVID-19 vaccine. Measured with immunoSEQ multiplex PCR; TCRdb has only the in-frame clones, and not every one. The table shows more than 100,000 clones, with more than 85% occurring only once. This material consisted of peripheral blood, taken 28 days after the second AZD1222 dose. The receptors were sampled from an adult who received the AZD1222 COVID-19 vaccine.

The V and J genes are TRBV14 and TRBJ1-5, with D maybe TRBD1 (5 bases). Per the germline V gene, CDR1 is SGHDN and CDR2 is FVKESK. V was trimmed by 0 bases and J by 6 bases, leaving 18 bases between them. The CDR3 extends over 17 amino acids. CDR3 region: CASSQDKCRERAQPQHF. The CDR3 DNA sequence: TGTGCCAGCAGCCAAGATAAATGCAGGGAACGCGCTCAGCCCCAGCATTTT.

The chain uses TRBV18 and TRBJ2-7, with 14 bases that match TRBD2. The trim removed 5 bases at V and 6 bases at J, leaving 6 bases unmatched. This CDR3 is built from 15 residues. CDR1 and CDR2 from the germline V gene are KGHSH and LQKENI. As DNA, the CDR3 is TGTGCCAGCTCAAGACTAGCGGGAGGGCCAGTCGAGCAGTACGTC. Translated: CASSRLAGGPVEQYV.

The CDR3 spells CAISGQLAGMGAGELFF. The CDR3 DNA follows: TGTGCCATCAGTGGTCAATTGGCAGGAATGGGGGCCGGGGAGCTGTTTTTT. The chain carries TRBV10-3 and TRBJ2-2, with D perhaps TRBD1 or TRBD2 (5 bases each). Between the trimmed V and J ends, which lost 4 bases and 6 bases, there was a span of 21 bases. This CDR3 spans 17 amino acids. Germline-derived CDR1 and CDR2 are ENHRY and SYGVKD.

The genes are TRBV6-2 or TRBV6-3 and TRBJ1-5; D gene unclear. This CDR3 region has 11 residues. Per germline, CDR1 MNHEY and CDR2 SVGEGT. V was pared by 5 bases and J by 6 bases, with 5 bases between. The CDR3 protein is CASSDSQPQHF. CDR3 in DNA: TGTGCCAGCAGTGATAGTCAGCCCCAGCATTTT.

The chain couples TRBV6-2 or TRBV6-3 to TRBJ2-7; D perhaps matches TRBD1 (5 bases). Looked up from germline, CDR1 is MNHEY and CDR2 is SVGEGT. This CDR3 has 19 residues. V was cut by 0 bases and J by 2 bases, with 23 bases left in between. In DNA, the CDR3 is TGTGCCAGCAGTTACTCGAAGGCAGGGCTCGTAGGGGCGCCCTACGAGCAGTACGTC. It specifies CASSYSKAGLVGAPYEQYV.

This chain connects TRBV5-6 to TRBJ1-1; tentative D call: TRBD1 (6 bases). The CDR3 spans 14 residues. CDR1 and CDR2 (germline): SGHDT, YYEEEE. The ends were cut back, 2 bases at V and 3 bases at J, with 11 bases in the middle. CDR3 loop: CASSFGGADTEAFF. Here the CDR3 DNA reads TGTGCCAGCAGCTTTGGGGGGGCGGACACTGAAGCTTTCTTT.

The chain links TRBV3-1 (or the pseudogene TRBV3-2) to TRBJ1-6, with 7 bases lining up with TRBD1. Germline V gene sequence: CDR1 LGHDT, CDR2 YNNKEL (reference sequence). The CDR3 is 15 amino acids. The V segment lost 6 bases and the J segment 4 bases; nucleotides outside the gene matches: 6. The CDR3 DNA reads TGTGCCAGCAGAGACAGGGATTCTTATAATTCACCCCTCCACTTT. The encoded protein is CASRDRDSYNSPLHF.

The gene calls are TRBV2 and TRBJ1-5; perhaps TRBD1 as D (5 bases). Germline CDR1 SNHLY, CDR2 FYNNEI. V lost 6 bases to trimming and J lost 0 bases, with 9 bases between them. This CDR3 has 14 residues. Written as DNA, the CDR3 is TGTGCCAGCAGGGACACTTATAGCAATCAGCCCCAGCATTTT. It yields the protein CASRDTYSNQPQHF. Filled out from reference TRBV2 and TRBJ1-5, the complete variable domain reads EPEVTQTPSHQVTQMGQEVILRCVPISNHLYFYWYRQILGQKVEFLVSFYNNEISEKSEIFDDQFSVERPDGSNFTLKIRSTKLEDSAMYFCASRDTYSNQPQHFGDGTRLSIL.

This clone showed up just once. V usage is TRBV3-1 (or the pseudogene TRBV3-2) and J usage is TRBJ2-7, with D perhaps TRBD2 (6 bases). This CDR3 region has 16 residues. V dropped 2 bases and J dropped 3 bases, with 17 bases sitting between them. CDR1 is LGHDT, CDR2 YNNKEL, per germline (reference sequence). CDR3 DNA: TGTGCCAGCAGCCAAATTGGGGCGGGATTTAGCTACGAGCAGTACTTC. It yields the protein CASSQIGAGFSYEQYF.

The V and J genes are TRBV24-1 and TRBJ1-2; 7 bases fit TRBD1. Germline-derived CDR1 and CDR2 are KGHDR and SFDVKD. The J segment lost 1 base and the V segment lost 2 bases, leaving 6 bases of the junction unmatched. CDR3 size: 16 residues. The CDR3 nucleotides are TGTGCCACCAGTGATTGGGGGACAGTGTTTAACTATGGCTACACCTTC. Translated: CATSDWGTVFNYGYTF.

J is TRBJ1-1 and V is TRBV5-5; D is undetermined. The V end was cut by 0 bases, the J end by 1 base, with 4 bases between. The CDR3 is made up of 13 amino acids. From germline, CDR1 is SGHKS and CDR2 YYEKEE (reference sequence). The CDR3 DNA sequence: TGTGCCAGCAGCTTGGAGTCGAACACTGAAGCTTTCTTT. The encoded protein is CASSLESNTEAFF.